These 7 T cell receptor beta chains were sequenced from one sample in a study of T cell repertoires in cytomegalovirus infection. In TCRdb, the reads were re-called with MiXCR into one record per CDR3 protein. The table records about 470,000 distinct CDR3 sequences, roughly 42% of them present only once. Their antigen targets remain unknown. This sample comprised cultured PBMCs, obtained from culture after CMV antigen stimulation. The origin of the receptors is a human donor in good health (CMV status not recorded). Some clones in this sample may be carry-over from other donors' samples.

This clonotype showed up many times. The chain combines TRBV7-2 with TRBJ2-5, with D possibly TRBD1 on 6 matching bases. V lost 5 bases, J lost 4 bases, and 11 bases lay in between. Germline V gene lookup returns CDR1 SGHTA and CDR2 FQGNSA. This CDR3 region has 13 residues. As DNA, the CDR3 is TGTGCCAGCAGCCCAGGGGCAGGAGAGACCCAGTACTTC. This codes for CASSPGAGETQYF. The whole variable domain, filled in from reference TRBV7-2 and TRBJ2-5, reads GAGVSQSPSNKVTEKGKDVELRCDPISGHTALYWYRQSLGQGLEFLIYFQGNSAPDKSGLPSDRFSAERTGGSVSTLTIQRTQQEDSAVYLCASSPGAGETQYFGPGTRLLVL.

The gene calls are TRBV7-6 and TRBJ1-1; perhaps TRBD1 as D (5 bases). This CDR3 is built from 16 residues. Germline V gives CDR1 SGHVS, CDR2 FNYEAQ. V was pared by 4 bases and J by 0 bases, with 15 bases between. The CDR3 region has the DNA TGTGCCAGCAGCTATCCCGTGGGGGAGATGAACACTGAAGCTTTCTTT. The encoded protein is CASSYPVGEMNTEAFF. The full variable domain, with the rest looked up from reference TRBV7-6 and TRBJ1-1, is GAGVSQSPRYKVTKRGQDVALRCDPISGHVSLYWYRQALGQGPEFLTYFNYEAQQDKSGLPNDRFSAERPEGSISTLTIQRTEQRDSAMYRCASSYPVGEMNTEAFFGQGTRLTVV.

In nucleotides, the CDR3 is TGTGCCAGCAGCTCTCCGAGGATCGTTCCCGGGGAGCTGTTTTTT. It codes for CASSSPRIVPGELFF. The J gene is TRBJ2-2, the V gene TRBV9; D is unresolved. Trimming shortened V by 4 bases and J by 6 bases, and 16 bases separated the two germline ends. The CDR3 runs 15 residues. CDR1 and CDR2 from the germline V gene are SGDLS and YYNGEE.

This clonotype turned up a few times. This chain connects TRBV7-2 to TRBJ1-5; D is perhaps TRBD1 (6 bases). The V end lost 1 base, the J end lost 5 bases, and 15 bases lay between the germline ends. Germline V lookup: CDR1 SGHTA, CDR2 FQGNSA. The CDR3 has 16 amino acids. CDR3 sequence reads: CASSLGPDSRYQPQHF. The CDR3 DNA sequence: TGTGCCAGCAGCTTAGGGCCGGACAGCCGATATCAGCCCCAGCATTTT.

There are a few counts of this clonotype. The chain employs TRBV7-9 and TRBJ2-7; no firm D call. Trimming took off 1 base at V and 6 bases at J, with 7 bases between the two ends. Per germline, CDR1 SEHNR and CDR2 FQNEAQ (reference sequence). There are 12 residues in the CDR3. As DNA, the CDR3 is TGTGCCAGCAGCTTAGACTGGCGCGAGCAGTACTTC. Translating gives CASSLDWREQYF.

This clonotype was found a few times. This chain joins TRBV27 and TRBJ2-5; possibly TRBD2 for D (5 bases). V lost 3 bases and J lost 7, with 12 bases in between. Germline V lookup: CDR1 MNHEY, CDR2 SMNVEV (reference sequence). This CDR3 comprises 13 residues. The CDR3 loop is CASSFMGEGTQYF. The CDR3 region has the DNA TGTGCCAGCAGTTTTATGGGAGAGGGGACCCAGTACTTC.

There are a few counts of this clonotype. A junction end diverges from the germline sequence, so it may reflect a read error. V and J are TRBV7-4 and TRBJ1-1; tentatively, D is TRBD1 (5 bases). CDR3 length equals 13 residues. Germline CDR1 and CDR2: SGHVT and SQSDAQ. In DNA, the CDR3 is TGTGCCAGCAGCTCACCGGCGGGACCTGACGCTTTCTTT. It codes for CASSSPAGPDAFF.